Below, 18 T cell receptor beta chains from the same sample are listed, as sequenced in a study of neurological immune-mediated disorders. TCRdb used MiXCR to reprocess the 5' RACE reads, holding one entry per CDR3 protein. The table has tens of thousands of distinct CDR3 sequences, roughly an eighth seen once. The source material was PBMCs. The receptors stem from a woman aged 60-70 years with HTLV-1-associated myelopathy (HAM/TSP).

This clonotype was seen at least ten times. The rearrangement uses TRBV7-9 and TRBJ2-2, with D maybe TRBD1 (6 bases). The germline CDR1 and CDR2 sequences are SEHNR and FQNEAQ (reference sequence). CDR3 length equals 15 residues. Trimming cost V 1 base and J 5 bases, with 11 bases left between them. The CDR3, as DNA: TGTGCCAGCAGCTTAGAGTACAGGGCGACCGGGGAGCTGTTTTTT. This translates into CASSLEYRATGELFF.

At least ten counts were recorded for this clonotype. The V call is TRBV5-1, the J call TRBJ2-3; 9 nucleotides agree with TRBD2. The CDR3 contains 16 residues. Trimming cost V 0 bases and J 2 bases; bases outside gene matches: 4. Germline CDR1 SGHRS, CDR2 YFSETQ. The CDR3 region is CASSLELAGLTDTQYF. CDR3 coding DNA: TGCGCCAGCAGCTTGGAACTAGCGGGTCTCACAGATACGCAGTATTTT.

This clonotype showed up many times. V gene TRBV5-1 combines with J gene TRBJ2-4; D uncertain. Germline CDR1 is SGHRS and CDR2 is YFSETQ. The CDR3 consists of 16 residues. The V end was cut by 0 bases, the J end by 0 bases, with 10 bases between. CDR3 protein: CASSLGAVLAKNIQYF. CDR3 coding DNA: TGCGCCAGCAGCTTGGGTGCGGTCCTAGCCAAAAACATTCAGTACTTC.

This clonotype was counted many times. The chain is built from TRBV5-1 and TRBJ2-7, with D unclear. Deletions cut 4 bases from V and 6 bases from J, with 17 bases between. Per germline, CDR1 SGHRS and CDR2 YFSETQ. The CDR3 extends over 14 amino acids. DNA for the CDR3: TGCGCCAGCAGCGCCACGGCTACCGTCAGCGAGCAGTACTTC. It translates to CASSATATVSEQYF.

This clonotype was picked up one time. The rearrangement joins TRBV29-1 to TRBJ2-7, with 12 bases matching TRBD1. In germline, CDR1 is SQVTM, CDR2 ANQGSEA. The CDR3 extends over 14 amino acids. The trim removed 6 bases at V and 5 bases at J, leaving 8 bases unmatched. The CDR3 coding sequence is TGCAGCGTGGGTGCCGGGACAGGGGGCAACGAGCAGTACTTC. This codes for CSVGAGTGGNEQYF.

This clonotype showed up many times. J is TRBJ1-1 and V is TRBV6-2 or TRBV6-3, with no clear D. The V end lost 5 bases, the J end lost 0 bases, and 10 bases lay between the germline ends. The CDR3 spans 14 residues. Per the germline V gene, CDR1 is MNHEY and CDR2 is SVGEGT. For the CDR3, the DNA is TGTGCCAGCAGTATAGTGTTGCTGAACACTGAAGCTTTCTTT. It is translated as CASSIVLLNTEAFF.

The table lists this clonotype with many counts. The rearrangement links TRBV30 to TRBJ1-1, with D unclear. Germline V gene lookup returns CDR1 GTSNPN and CDR2 SVGIG (reference sequence). Trimming pared 2 bases from V and 4 bases from J, leaving 5 bases between. The CDR3 totals 11 residues. For the CDR3, the DNA is TGTGCCTGGAGTCCCCGCACTGAAGCTTTCTTT. This translates into CAWSPRTEAFF.

This clonotype was counted ten times or more. V and J are TRBV7-9 and TRBJ2-1; 12 bases are a match to TRBD2. Trimming removed 4 bases from V and 3 bases from J; junction bases left unmatched: 1. Looked up from germline, CDR1 is SEHNR and CDR2 is FQNEAQ (reference sequence). The CDR3 has 15 residues. The CDR3: CASSSGLAGYNEQFF. In nucleotides, the CDR3 is TGTGCCAGCAGCTCGGGACTAGCGGGCTACAATGAGCAGTTCTTC.

This clonotype was seen at least ten times. The rearrangement links TRBV20-1 to TRBJ1-6, with a possible D match to TRBD1 (6 bases). CDR3 size: 15 residues. V was clipped by 0 bases and J by 6 bases, with 12 bases between them. CDR1 is DFQATT, CDR2 SNEGSKA, per germline (reference sequence). CDR3 nucleotide sequence: TGCAGTGCTAGAGATTCGGGGGCCCCTAATTCACCCCTCCACTTT. Translated: CSARDSGAPNSPLHF.

This CDR3 is CASSSTADSWDGYTF. In nucleotides, the CDR3 is TGTGCCAGCAGCTCAACCGCGGACAGTTGGGATGGCTACACCTTC. The genes are TRBV7-9 and TRBJ1-2, with D maybe TRBD1 (6 bases). CDR3 size: 15 residues. Looked up from germline, CDR1 is SEHNR and CDR2 is FQNEAQ (reference sequence). Deletions cut 4 bases from V and 6 bases from J, with 18 bases between.

This clonotype was counted between two and nine times. The chain links TRBV20-1 to TRBJ1-5; unclear D gene. The germline V gene encodes CDR1 DFQATT and CDR2 SNEGSKA (reference sequence). This CDR3 has 12 amino acids. CDR3 bases: TGCACCGCCGGAATTGGCAATCAGCCCCAGCATTTT. Protein sequence: CTAGIGNQPQHF.

This clonotype was observed many times. The chain links TRBV7-9 to TRBJ1-3; 8 nucleotides align to TRBD1. The V segment lost 4 bases and the J segment 0 bases; nucleotides outside the gene matches: 8. The CDR3 extends over 17 amino acids. Germline CDR1 SEHNR, CDR2 FQNEAQ (reference sequence). CDR3 sequence (DNA): TGTGCCAGCAGCTCGGCTGGACAGGGCCCCTCTGGAAACACCATATATTTT. It is translated as CASSSAGQGPSGNTIYF.

This clonotype was observed at least ten times. The chain is built from TRBV5-1 and TRBJ2-5, with D perhaps TRBD1 (6 bases). The germline CDR1 and CDR2 sequences are SGHRS and YFSETQ. CDR3 size: 14 residues. Trimming removed 2 bases from V and 4 bases from J, with 12 bases in between. CDR3 sequence reads: CASSFQGMGETQYF. The CDR3 DNA reads TGCGCCAGCAGCTTCCAGGGGATGGGAGAGACCCAGTACTTC. Using reference TRBV5-1 and TRBJ2-5 for the parts outside the CDR3, the full variable domain is KAGVTQTPRYLIKTRGQQVTLSCSPISGHRSVSWYQQTPGQGLQFLFEYFSETQRNKGNFPGRFSGRQFSNSRSEMNVSTLELGDSALYLCASSFQGMGETQYFGPGTRLLVL.

This clonotype was counted ten times or more. In DNA form, the CDR3 reads TGTGCCAGCAGCGACAGGGGTGGAAAACTGTTTTTT. As protein: CASSDRGGKLFF. This rearrangement joins TRBV11-2 to TRBJ1-4; TRBD1 matches 8 bases. With 5 bases clipped from V and 10 bases from J, the junction kept 3 bases outside the gene matches. CDR1 and CDR2 from the germline V gene are SGHAT and FQNNGV. This CDR3 is built from 12 residues.

This clonotype was counted ten times or more. V gene TRBV4-1 combines with J gene TRBJ2-3; TRBD2 is a possible D gene (6 bases). Trimming stripped 2 bases from V and 4 bases from J, with 13 bases between. Germline CDR1 MGHRA, CDR2 YSYEKL. CDR3 size: 15 residues. In nucleotides, the CDR3 is TGCGCCAGCAGCCAAAGACTAGGGAACCCAGATACGCAGTATTTT. It codes for CASSQRLGNPDTQYF.

The sample holds many counts of this clonotype. The V and J genes are TRBV3-1 and TRBJ2-7; possible D gene TRBD2, 6 bases. The CDR3 is 15 amino acids. The V and J ends lost 5 bases and 2 bases respectively, with 16 bases between them. Per germline, CDR1 LGHDT and CDR2 YNNKEL (reference sequence). The CDR3 nucleotides read TGTGCCAGCAGCAATAGGGGTGGGAGGACCTACGAGCAGTACTTC. Its translation is CASSNRGGRTYEQYF.

This clonotype came up many times. V is TRBV7-2 and J is TRBJ2-7; D is possibly TRBD2 (6 bases). V was pared by 3 bases and J by 3 bases, with 12 bases between. CDR1 and CDR2 from the germline V gene are SGHTA and FQGNSA. The CDR3 loop spans 14 amino acids. CDR3 in DNA: TGTGCCAGCAGCTTCGGAGGGCTCTACTACGAGCAGTACTTC. As protein: CASSFGGLYYEQYF.

This clonotype was detected many times. The V call is TRBV7-2, the J call TRBJ1-5; TRBD1 aligns across 9 bases. Germline CDR1 and CDR2: SGHTA and FQGNSA. This CDR3 is 15 amino acids long. With V trimmed by 5 bases and J by 5 bases, 7 bases remained unmatched. The CDR3 reads CASSQFRDRDQPQHF. The CDR3 coding sequence is TGTGCCAGCAGCCAATTCCGGGACAGGGATCAGCCCCAGCATTTT.